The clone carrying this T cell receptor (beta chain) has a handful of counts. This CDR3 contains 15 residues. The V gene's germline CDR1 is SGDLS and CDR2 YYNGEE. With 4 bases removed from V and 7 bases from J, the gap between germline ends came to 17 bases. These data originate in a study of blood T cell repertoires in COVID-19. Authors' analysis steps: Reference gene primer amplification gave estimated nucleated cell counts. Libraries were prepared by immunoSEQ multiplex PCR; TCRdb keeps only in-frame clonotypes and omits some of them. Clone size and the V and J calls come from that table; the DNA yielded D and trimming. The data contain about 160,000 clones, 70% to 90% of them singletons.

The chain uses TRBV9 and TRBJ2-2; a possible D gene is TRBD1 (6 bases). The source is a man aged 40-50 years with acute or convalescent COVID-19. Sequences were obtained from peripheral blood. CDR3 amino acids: CASSPLQGRVGELFF. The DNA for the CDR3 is TGTGCCAGCAGCCCGTTACAGGGACGAGTCGGGGAGCTGTTTTTT.